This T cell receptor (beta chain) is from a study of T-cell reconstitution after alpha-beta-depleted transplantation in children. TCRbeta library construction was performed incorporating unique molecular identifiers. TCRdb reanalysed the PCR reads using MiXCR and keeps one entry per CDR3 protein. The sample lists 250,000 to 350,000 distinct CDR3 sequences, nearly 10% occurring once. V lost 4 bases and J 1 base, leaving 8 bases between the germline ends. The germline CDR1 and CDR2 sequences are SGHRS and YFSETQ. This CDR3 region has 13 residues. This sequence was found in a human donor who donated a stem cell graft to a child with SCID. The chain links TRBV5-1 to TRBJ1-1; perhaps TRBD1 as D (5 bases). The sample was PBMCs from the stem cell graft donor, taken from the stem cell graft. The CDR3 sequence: CASSRQKNTEAFF. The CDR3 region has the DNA TGCGCCAGCAGCCGACAGAAGAACACTGAAGCTTTCTTT.